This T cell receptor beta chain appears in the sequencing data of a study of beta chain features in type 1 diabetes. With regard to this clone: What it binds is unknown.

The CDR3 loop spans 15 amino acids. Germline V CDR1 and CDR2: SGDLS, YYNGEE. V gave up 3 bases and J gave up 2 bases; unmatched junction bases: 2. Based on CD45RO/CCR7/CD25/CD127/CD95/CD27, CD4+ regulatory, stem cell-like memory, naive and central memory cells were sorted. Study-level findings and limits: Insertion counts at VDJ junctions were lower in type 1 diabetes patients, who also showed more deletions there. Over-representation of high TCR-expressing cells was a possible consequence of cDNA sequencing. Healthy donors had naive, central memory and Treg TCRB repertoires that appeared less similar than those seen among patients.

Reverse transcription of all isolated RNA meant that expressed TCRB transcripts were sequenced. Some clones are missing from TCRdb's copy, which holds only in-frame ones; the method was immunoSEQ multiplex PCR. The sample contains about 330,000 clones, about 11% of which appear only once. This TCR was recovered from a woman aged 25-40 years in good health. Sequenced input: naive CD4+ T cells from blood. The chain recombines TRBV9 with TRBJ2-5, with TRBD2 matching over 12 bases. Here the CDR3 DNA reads TGTGCCAGCAGCGATGGACTAGCGGGGCAAGAGACCCAGTACTTC. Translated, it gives CASSDGLAGQETQYF.